A selection of T cell receptor beta chains follows, all from one sample in a study of blood T cell repertoires in COVID-19. This table comes from immunoSEQ multiplex PCR, and its TCRdb copy is limited to in-frame clones, with some not included. The repertoire consists of around 120,000 clones, with around 90% occurring once and the leading ten covering 3.5% to 4.5%. Sequencing was carried out using peripheral blood. These TCRs come from a woman in her fifties or sixties with COVID-19, enrolled during active disease. CDR3s include the opening cysteine and the closing phenylalanine or tryptophan. A D gene is named only where the DNA matches it firmly. Rows give clone size only sometimes, using once, few, many, or a class for an expanded clone.

13 . TRBJ1-2 . TRBV28 CASRRQANYGYTF TGTGCCAGCAGGCGACAGGCCAACTATGGCTACACCTTC
13 . TRBJ2-1 TRBD2 TRBV7-3 CASSAGVYNEQFF TGTGCCAGCAGTGCGGGGGTCTACAATGAGCAGTTCTTC
14 . TRBJ2-1 . TRBV6-2/TRBV6-3 CASSALTLGREQFF TGTGCCAGCAGTGCCTTAACACTGGGGAGGGAGCAGTTCTTC
13 . TRBJ1-5 . TRBV10-3 CAIRGDSNQPQHF TGTGCCATCCGGGGGGACAGCAATCAGCCCCAGCATTTT
16 few TRBJ2-7 TRBD2 TRBV9 CASSPRGSGGYDEQYF TGTGCCAGCAGCCCCCGCGGGAGCGGGGGGTATGACGAGCAGTACTTC
15 . TRBJ2-5 . TRBV3-1/TRBV3-2 CASSQDIRSEETQYF TGTGCCAGCAGCCAAGATATTAGAAGCGAGGAGACCCAGTACTTC
15 . TRBJ1-1 . TRBV6-6 CASSYPRSGNTEAFF TGTGCCAGCAGTTACCCTCGGTCGGGAAACACTGAAGCTTTCTTT
16 . TRBJ2-2 TRBD2 TRBV7-3 CASSLGGLANTGELFF TGTGCCAGCAGCTTAGGGGGACTAGCGAACACCGGGGAGCTGTTTTTT
16 once TRBJ2-1 . TRBV7-2 CASSLVATGSYNEQFF TGTGCCAGCAGCTTAGTTGCGACAGGCTCCTACAATGAGCAGTTCTTC
16 . TRBJ1-3 . TRBV18 CASSAQTTASGNTIYF TGTGCCAGCTCAGCACAGACCACAGCCTCTGGAAACACCATATATTTT
14 . TRBJ1-1 TRBD1 TRBV25-1 CASSESGGPTEAFF TGTGCCAGCAGTGAATCAGGGGGGCCGACTGAAGCTTTCTTT
14 . TRBJ2-2 . TRBV7-2 CASSRAGITGELFF TGTGCCAGCAGCCGGGCGGGGATCACCGGGGAGCTGTTTTTT
16 . TRBJ1-1 TRBD1 TRBV30 CAWSVFGTGRDTEAFF TGTGCCTGGAGTGTTTTCGGGACAGGGAGGGACACTGAAGCTTTCTTT
17 . TRBJ2-3 . TRBV29-1 CSVEPLTDEPRTDTQYF TGCAGCGTTGAACCTTTAACAGATGAGCCCCGCACAGATACGCAGTATTTT
15 . TRBJ1-4 . TRBV7-9 CASSLEGGITQKLFF TGTGCCAGCAGCTTAGAAGGGGGAATCACGCAAAAACTGTTTTTT
15 . TRBJ2-5 TRBD1 TRBV7-2 CASSPGQGAWETQYF TGTGCCAGCAGCCCGGGACAGGGGGCCTGGGAGACCCAGTACTTC
18 once TRBJ2-2 . TRBV3-1/TRBV3-2 CASSQNPPLQGRAGELFF TGTGCCAGCAGCCAAAACCCCCCGCTCCAGGGTCGGGCCGGGGAGCTGTTTTTT
17 once TRBJ1-5 . TRBV2 CASSADMTGLSNQPQHF TGTGCCAGCAGTGCGGATATGACGGGGTTGAGCAATCAGCCCCAGCATTTT
13 . TRBJ2-7 TRBD1 TRBV10-3 CAIRGQGSYEQYF TGTGCCATCAGAGGACAGGGCTCCTACGAGCAGTACTTC
14 few TRBJ1-1 . TRBV21-1 CASSPRGGRTEAFF TGTGCCAGCAGCCCACGGGGTGGTCGAACTGAAGCTTTCTTT
18 . TRBJ2-6 . TRBV7-9 CASSPIRGYGSGANVLTF TGTGCCAGCAGCCCAATCAGGGGATACGGCTCTGGGGCCAACGTCCTGACTTTC
16 . TRBJ2-1 TRBD2 TRBV4-2 CASSHGLAGAYNEQFF TGTGCCAGCAGCCATGGACTAGCGGGGGCCTACAATGAGCAGTTCTTC
15 . TRBJ2-5 . TRBV7-9 CASTQDGGLEETQYF TGTGCCAGCACCCAAGACGGGGGGCTCGAAGAGACCCAGTACTTC
16 . TRBJ2-7 . TRBV6-2/TRBV6-3 CASSSPASVSSYEQYF TGTGCCAGCAGTTCCCCGGCTAGCGTGAGCTCCTACGAGCAGTACTTC
15 . TRBJ1-2 . TRBV19 CASSIYLTDNYGYTF TGTGCCAGTAGTATCTATTTGACAGACAACTATGGCTACACCTTC
17 once TRBJ1-6 . TRBV5-1 CASSLVQGMAYNSPLHF TGCGCCAGCAGCTTGGTCCAGGGGATGGCTTATAATTCACCCCTCCACTTT
16 . TRBJ2-2 TRBD2 TRBV4-2 CASSHLTSGVTGELFF TGTGCCAGCAGCCATCTAACTAGCGGGGTGACCGGGGAGCTGTTTTTT
14 once TRBJ1-5 TRBD1 TRBV12-5 CASGPRGQDQPQHF TGTGCTAGTGGACCCAGGGGGCAGGATCAGCCCCAGCATTTT
17 . TRBJ1-2 TRBD1 TRBV25-1 CASSDWTGAEVNYGYTF TGTGCCAGCAGTGACTGGACAGGCGCGGAGGTTAACTATGGCTACACCTTC
13 once TRBJ2-7 . TRBV15 CATSRELRVEQYF TGTGCCACCAGCAGAGAACTCAGGGTCGAGCAGTACTTC
15 . TRBJ2-2 TRBD1 TRBV19 CASATTGGNTGELFF TGTGCCAGTGCGACGACAGGGGGAAACACCGGGGAGCTGTTTTTT
14 once TRBJ1-6 . TRBV21-1 CASSKSETPNPLHF TGTGCCAGCAGCAAATCGGAGACGCCCAACCCCCTCCACTTT
15 . TRBJ2-1 TRBD1 TRBV6-2/TRBV6-3 CASSYSFGQGNEQFF TGTGCCAGCAGTTACTCGTTTGGACAGGGGAATGAGCAGTTCTTC
13 . TRBJ2-5 . TRBV5-4 CASSFTGQETQYF TGTGCCAGCAGCTTTACAGGGCAAGAGACCCAGTACTTC
14 few TRBJ1-5 TRBD1 TRBV19 CASSGDRGHQPQHF TGTGCCAGTAGCGGAGACAGGGGCCATCAGCCCCAGCATTTT
19 . TRBJ2-1 TRBD2 TRBV2 CASSEARPSGAQNNNEQFF TGTGCCAGCAGTGAAGCGCGGCCTAGCGGGGCACAAAATAACAATGAGCAGTTCTTC